A selection of T cell receptor beta chains follows, all from one sample in a study of blood T cell repertoires in COVID-19. Sequencing was performed with immunoSEQ multiplex PCR; in TCRdb, only in-frame clones are kept and a portion is missing. Of roughly 250,000 clones in the sample, 80% to 90% are singletons; the top ten hold over 2%. Material for sequencing was PBMCs or T cells enriched from blood (not recorded which). Every receptor here comes from a woman between 18 and 29 years old who had recovered from COVID-19. Each CDR3 is given with its conserved first and last residue. D genes are given only for firm matches. Where a row states a size, it is once, few, many or the class of an expanded clone; other rows omit it.

D	size	J	V	CDR3	DNA
NA	NA	TRBJ1-2	TRBV3-1/TRBV3-2	CASADTPSGYTF	TGTGCCAGCGCGGACACACCTAGTGGCTACACCTTC
NA	NA	TRBJ2-4	TRBV27	CASSSELAKNIQYF	TGTGCCAGCAGCAGCGAACTAGCCAAAAACATTCAGTACTTC
NA	NA	TRBJ1-2	TRBV7-2	CASSLGGQAYGYTF	TGTGCCAGCAGCTTAGGGGGGCAGGCCTATGGCTACACCTTC
TRBD1	NA	TRBJ1-2	TRBV7-9	CASSLGTGVDYTF	TGTGCCAGCAGCTTAGGAACAGGGGTAGACTACACCTTC
NA	NA	TRBJ1-4	TRBV5-1	CASSEGTDEKLFF	TGCGCCAGCAGCGAGGGGACTGATGAAAAACTGTTTTTT
NA	NA	TRBJ2-2	TRBV29-1	CSVLRGANTGELFF	TGCAGCGTTCTTAGGGGTGCGAACACCGGGGAGCTGTTTTTT
TRBD1	NA	TRBJ1-1	TRBV5-3	CARSLDRGGPEAFF	TGTGCCAGAAGCTTGGACAGGGGGGGACCTGAAGCTTTCTTT
NA	NA	TRBJ2-1	TRBV25-1	CASSRGTVYNEQFF	TGTGCCAGCAGTCGCGGGACGGTCTACAATGAGCAGTTCTTC
TRBD1	NA	TRBJ1-6	TRBV5-1	CASSLGQGLSYNSPLHF	TGCGCCAGCAGCTTGGGACAGGGGCTCTCCTATAATTCACCCCTCCACTTT
NA	NA	TRBJ2-3	TRBV5-1	CASSKVQGGHGDTQYF	TGCGCCAGCAGCAAAGTACAGGGAGGGCACGGGGATACGCAGTATTTT
NA	once	TRBJ2-2	TRBV5-4	CASSFVSGTTGELFF	TGTGCCAGCAGCTTCGTTAGCGGAACCACCGGGGAGCTGTTTTTT
NA	NA	TRBJ2-7	TRBV3-1/TRBV3-2	CASSHGGRPSEQYF	TGTGCCAGCAGCCATGGTGGCAGGCCCAGCGAGCAGTACTTC
TRBD1	NA	TRBJ1-3	TRBV19	CASTDRGALHTIYF	TGTGCCAGTACCGACAGGGGAGCCCTGCACACCATATATTTT
TRBD1	NA	TRBJ1-2	TRBV6-5	CASTLGQGIGYTF	TGTGCCAGTACTTTGGGACAGGGGATAGGCTACACCTTC
TRBD1	once	TRBJ2-7	TRBV6-6	CASSRGQGSYEQYF	TGTGCCAGCAGTAGGGGACAGGGGAGCTACGAGCAGTACTTC
NA	NA	TRBJ1-3	TRBV6-1	CASSESPGSGNTIYF	TGTGCCAGCAGTGAGTCTCCCGGGTCTGGAAACACCATATATTTT
TRBD1	NA	TRBJ1-2	TRBV7-6	CASSLDRGRVYGYTF	TGTGCCAGCAGCTTAGACAGGGGAAGGGTCTATGGCTACACCTTC
TRBD1	NA	TRBJ2-2	TRBV5-1	CASSSPSGGKTGELFF	TGCGCCAGCAGCTCTCCTTCAGGGGGCAAGACCGGGGAGCTGTTTTTT
NA	NA	TRBJ2-7	TRBV6-4	CASSVNRESYEQYF	TGTGCCAGCAGTGTAAACAGGGAGTCCTACGAGCAGTACTTC
NA	NA	TRBJ2-5	TRBV10-3	CAISEELDAGQETQYF	TGTGCCATCAGTGAAGAGCTTGACGCAGGCCAAGAGACCCAGTACTTC
TRBD2	NA	TRBJ2-3	TRBV5-1	CASSSGTSGGAVTDTQYF	TGCGCCAGCAGCAGCGGGACTAGCGGGGGGGCCGTCACAGATACGCAGTATTTT
NA	NA	TRBJ1-5	TRBV12-5	CASGTPRDNNQPQHF	TGTGCTAGTGGCACCCCCCGGGACAACAATCAGCCCCAGCATTTT
TRBD2	NA	TRBJ2-2	TRBV2	CASVGAGGPDTGELFF	TGTGCCAGCGTAGGAGCGGGGGGGCCGGACACCGGGGAGCTGTTTTTT
NA	NA	TRBJ2-3	TRBV11-3	CASSLDSGQAGRTQYF	TGTGCCAGCAGCTTAGATTCGGGGCAGGCGGGGCGTACGCAGTATTTT
TRBD1	NA	TRBJ1-3	TRBV11-2	CASSPDRGPGNTIYF	TGTGCCAGCAGTCCAGACAGGGGCCCTGGAAACACCATATATTTT
NA	NA	TRBJ2-3	TRBV12-3/TRBV12-4	CASSAGLTDTQYF	TGTGCCAGCAGTGCCGGACTGACAGATACGCAGTATTTT
TRBD1	NA	TRBJ2-7	TRBV5-1	CASSAGDRGYEQYF	TGCGCCAGCAGCGCGGGGGACAGGGGCTACGAGCAGTACTTC
TRBD1	NA	TRBJ2-3	TRBV15	CATSPTGGVDTQYF	TGTGCCACCAGCCCGACAGGGGGGGTTGATACGCAGTATTTT
TRBD1	NA	TRBJ1-6	TRBV18	CASSPASWTGLTPLHF	TGTGCCAGCTCACCTGCTTCCTGGACAGGCCTGACTCCCCTCCACTTT
NA	NA	TRBJ1-5	TRBV28	CASSSRTGRSSNQPQHF	TGTGCCAGCAGCTCTCGAACAGGCAGGAGTAGCAATCAGCCCCAGCATTTT
NA	NA	TRBJ1-4	TRBV15	CATSLAVTNEKLFF	TGTGCCACCAGCCTTGCGGTAACTAATGAAAAACTGTTTTTT
NA	NA	TRBJ1-1	TRBV5-6	CASSFPGRLNTEAFF	TGTGCCAGCAGCTTTCCAGGGCGATTGAACACTGAAGCTTTCTTT
NA	NA	TRBJ2-6	TRBV5-6	CASITTPSGANVLTF	TGTGCCAGCATCACAACCCCATCTGGGGCCAACGTCCTGACTTTC
NA	NA	TRBJ1-1	TRBV27	CASSLRGAFEAFF	TGTGCCAGCAGTTTACGGGGGGCGTTTGAAGCTTTCTTT
TRBD2	NA	TRBJ2-1	TRBV2	CASSAPTSGGASYNEQFF	TGTGCCAGCAGTGCGCCAACTAGCGGGGGGGCGTCCTACAATGAGCAGTTCTTC
NA	NA	TRBJ2-5	TRBV5-4	CASSLSSRETQYF	TGTGCCAGCAGCCTTAGTAGTCGGGAGACCCAGTACTTC
TRBD1	NA	TRBJ2-7	TRBV19	CASSIGRDSYEQYF	TGTGCCAGTAGTATAGGCCGGGACAGCTACGAGCAGTACTTC
TRBD2	once	TRBJ2-5	TRBV5-1	CASSSRLAGGRETQYF	TGCGCCAGCAGCTCCCGACTAGCGGGGGGGCGAGAGACCCAGTACTTC
NA	once	TRBJ2-6	TRBV5-1	CASSGKSLDRPSSGANVLTF	TGCGCCAGCAGCGGAAAATCCCTGGACAGACCTAGCTCTGGGGCCAACGTCCTGACTTTC
NA	NA	TRBJ2-6	TRBV19	CASSIGHSGANVLTF	TGTGCCAGTAGTATAGGGCACTCTGGGGCCAACGTCCTGACTTTC
TRBD2	NA	TRBJ2-5	TRBV11-3	CASSLGGGPNAQETQYF	TGTGCCAGCAGCTTGGGGGGAGGGCCAAACGCACAAGAGACCCAGTACTTC
NA	NA	TRBJ1-2	TRBV2	CASSEESFYGYTF	TGTGCCAGCAGTGAGGAGTCATTCTATGGCTACACCTTC
NA	NA	TRBJ2-2	TRBV11-2	CASSLREGGYTGELFF	TGTGCCAGCAGCTTAAGGGAGGGGGGCTACACCGGGGAGCTGTTTTTT
TRBD1	NA	TRBJ1-2	TRBV11-1	CASSYTGGVYGYTF	TGTGCCAGCAGTTACACAGGGGGCGTCTATGGCTACACCTTC
TRBD2	medium-sized	TRBJ2-7	TRBV10-2	CASSAESGGTPRDF	TGCGCCAGCAGTGCGGAAAGCGGGGGGACGCCGCGGGACTTC
TRBD1	once	TRBJ2-2	TRBV7-9	CASSLAGGANTGELFF	TGTGCCAGCAGCTTAGCAGGGGGCGCAAACACCGGGGAGCTGTTTTTT
TRBD1	NA	TRBJ1-1	TRBV5-1	CASKEGANEAFF	TGCGCCAGCAAAGAGGGGGCGAATGAAGCTTTCTTT
NA	NA	TRBJ1-2	TRBV5-6	CASSFMGPGGYTF	TGTGCCAGCAGCTTCATGGGGCCGGGTGGCTACACCTTC
TRBD1	NA	TRBJ1-6	TRBV6-1	CASSEGQGTPYNSPLHF	TGTGCCAGCAGTGAGGGACAGGGGACTCCCTATAATTCACCCCTCCACTTT
TRBD2	NA	TRBJ2-5	TRBV5-4	CASSPGLAGGPQKTQYF	TGTGCCAGCAGCCCCGGACTAGCGGGGGGGCCGCAAAAGACCCAGTACTTC
NA	once	TRBJ1-1	TRBV5-1	CASSPGLALDTEAFF	TGCGCCAGCAGCCCGGGACTAGCGCTGGACACTGAAGCTTTCTTT
TRBD1	NA	TRBJ2-2	TRBV15	CATSRDKGAFNTGELFF	TGTGCCACCAGCAGAGATAAGGGGGCATTCAACACCGGGGAGCTGTTTTTT
NA	NA	TRBJ2-5	TRBV13	CASSSATDLQETQYF	TGTGCCAGCAGCTCCGCCACTGACTTGCAAGAGACCCAGTACTTC
NA	NA	TRBJ1-4	TRBV30	CAWSPLGGTNEKLFF	TGTGCCTGGAGTCCCCTCGGGGGGACTAATGAAAAACTGTTTTTT
TRBD1	NA	TRBJ2-3	TRBV5-1	CASSEGQLLSTDTQYF	TGCGCCAGCAGCGAGGGACAGCTACTTAGCACAGATACGCAGTATTTT
TRBD2	NA	TRBJ2-3	TRBV10-1	CASSDVGGSTDTQYF	TGCGCCAGCAGTGATGTGGGGGGGTCCACAGATACGCAGTATTTT
TRBD2	NA	TRBJ2-1	TRBV11-2	CASRSTSGGYNEQFF	TGTGCCAGCAGGTCTACTAGCGGGGGTTACAATGAGCAGTTCTTC
NA	once	TRBJ2-4	TRBV21-1	CASSKGQDRVTNIQYF	TGTGCCAGCAGCAAAGGACAAGACAGGGTCACAAACATTCAGTACTTC
TRBD2	NA	TRBJ2-7	TRBV5-1	CASSWALAGGPGYEQYF	TGCGCCAGCAGCTGGGCTCTAGCGGGGGGGCCGGGTTACGAGCAGTACTTC
TRBD1	NA	TRBJ1-5	TRBV9	CASSVSSGQNQPQHF	TGTGCCAGCAGCGTATCTTCGGGACAGAATCAGCCCCAGCATTTT